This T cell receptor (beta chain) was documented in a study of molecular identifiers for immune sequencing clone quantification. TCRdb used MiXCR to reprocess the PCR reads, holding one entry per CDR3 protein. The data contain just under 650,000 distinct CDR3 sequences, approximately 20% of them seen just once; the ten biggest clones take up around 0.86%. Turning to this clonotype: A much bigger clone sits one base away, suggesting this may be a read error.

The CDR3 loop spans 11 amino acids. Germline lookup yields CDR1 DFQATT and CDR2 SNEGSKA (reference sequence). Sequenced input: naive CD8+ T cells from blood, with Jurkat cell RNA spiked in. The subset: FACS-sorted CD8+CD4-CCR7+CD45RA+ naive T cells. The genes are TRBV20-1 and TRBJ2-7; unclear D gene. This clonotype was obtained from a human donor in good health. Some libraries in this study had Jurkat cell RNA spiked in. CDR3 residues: CNAREGFEQYF. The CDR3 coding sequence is TGCAATGCTAGGGAAGGGTTCGAGCAGTACTTC.